This record covers a single TCR beta chain. Its antigen is unknown. This sample was taken from a study of graft-versus-host responses after intestinal transplantation. About the study: The recipients all started with anti-thymocyte globulin induction and then took tacrolimus and steroids for 3 to 4 years. Study-level results: Peak GvH clone levels in circulation were associated with early post-transplant HvG declines. GvH clones turned up in recipient marrow; some had shown up first in ileum or blood.

Germline values: CDR1 GTSNPN, CDR2 SVGIG (reference sequence). This CDR3 region has 12 residues. Trimming cost V 5 bases and J 4 bases; bases outside gene matches: 4. Sequencing was performed with immunoSEQ multiplex PCR; in TCRdb, only in-frame clones are kept and a portion is missing. The data show around 87,000 clones, less than 95% seen once. The source was unstimulated CD8+ T cells sorted from spleen or lymph node cells, collected before transplant. The sequence came from a human donor who was the organ donor for an intestinal transplant. V and J are TRBV30 and TRBJ2-7, with TRBD1 matching over 8 bases. Here the CDR3 reads CAWGQGPYEQYF. Written as DNA, the CDR3 is TGTGCCTGGGGACAGGGTCCGTACGAGCAGTACTTC.